This T cell receptor beta chain came from a study of metastatic and nonmetastatic thyroid tumors. TCRdb used MiXCR to call clones anew from the PCR reads. The data show some 17,000 clones, with roughly 25% seen just once and approximately 11% held by the top ten. All patients reached thyroid surgery having received no treatment beforehand. The CDR3 length is 12 residues. V trimming: 1 base; J trimming: 8 bases; junction bases outside the gene matches: 4. Germline V gives CDR1 SQVTM, CDR2 ANQGSEA. Note on this clone: A much larger clone differs from this one at a single base, so this may be a read error.

The sequence was collected from a male donor with papillary thyroid cancer or a benign thyroid nodule (not recorded which). Some clones in this sample may be carry-over from other donors' samples. Sequenced input: blood. The rearrangement joins TRBV29-1 to TRBJ2-7, with 8 bases that match TRBD1. The CDR3 DNA sequence: TGCAGCGTTGAAGGGACAGGGAACCAGCAGTACTTC. It specifies CSVEGTGNQQYF.